This record covers a single TCR beta chain. Its antigen is undetermined. The CDR3 consists of 13 residues. Trimming stripped 6 bases from V and 3 bases from J, with 12 bases between. Germline-derived CDR1 and CDR2 are MNHEY and SMNVEV (reference sequence). Clones were sequenced by immunoSEQ multiplex PCR, and TCRdb holds only the in-frame ones, with some missing. The sample yields tens of thousands of clones, about four fifths seen once. These data are taken from a study of T cells in localized non-small cell lung cancer. Study conclusions and caveats: Overall survival was longer when the density of T cells in the blood was higher.

The material sequenced was PBMCs, taken before any cancer treatment. J is TRBJ2-7 and V is TRBV27; either TRBD1 or TRBD2 may supply D (5 bases each). The TCR originated in a man aged 40-75 years with stage II lung adenocarcinoma. CDR3 sequence reads: CASRAGDRYEQYF. The CDR3 nucleotides read TGTGCCAGCAGGGCCGGGGACCGCTACGAGCAGTACTTC.